These 11 T cell receptor beta chains were all obtained from the same sample, sequenced in a study of cytomegalovirus exposure and HLA in healthy donors. Primers included in the PCR were 60 Vbeta and 13 Jbeta primers. Profiling relied on immunoSEQ multiplex PCR, and the TCRdb table lists in-frame clones only, not all of them. Of 95,000 to 150,000 clones in the sample, around 72% are singletons; the top ten hold 8% to 8.5%. Sequences were obtained from PBMCs. The receptors derive from a woman in her forties in good health and CMV-seropositive.

The genes are TRBV7-8 and TRBJ1-3; D is possibly TRBD1 (5 bases). Germline values: CDR1 SGHVS, CDR2 FQNEAQ. The ends were cut back, 5 bases at V and 8 bases at J, with 16 bases in the middle. This CDR3 comprises 14 residues. CDR3 nucleotides: TGTGCCAGCAGCCCCTGGACATCAGGCGACACCATATATTTT. It translates to CASSPWTSGDTIYF.

This chain joins TRBV6-5 and TRBJ1-6; 8 bases are a match to TRBD1. Unmatched junction bases numbered 6, after V lost 1 base and J lost 10 bases. The CDR3 is made up of 15 amino acids. Per the germline V gene, CDR1 is MNHEY and CDR2 is SVGAGI. In DNA form, the CDR3 reads TGTGCCAGCAGTTACTTGACAGGGGAAGAATCACCCCTCCACTTT. It translates to CASSYLTGEESPLHF.

The gene calls are TRBV6-5 and TRBJ1-1; D uncertain. Germline V CDR1 and CDR2: MNHEY, SVGAGI. Trimming shortened V by 2 bases and J by 1 base, and 8 bases separated the two germline ends. This CDR3 has 14 residues. The CDR3 region has the DNA TGTGCCAGCAGTTACCAGGCGGGGAACACTGAAGCTTTCTTT. It yields the protein CASSYQAGNTEAFF.

This chain connects TRBV19 to TRBJ2-7; D unresolved. The CDR3 covers 12 residues. Germline loops: CDR1 LNHDA, CDR2 SQIVND (reference sequence). V was shortened by 6 bases and J by 5 bases, with 11 bases between the two germline ends. CDR3 loop: CASRSSGNEQYF. The CDR3 DNA follows: TGTGCCAGTAGATCTAGTGGTAACGAGCAGTACTTC.

CDR3 sequence: CASSPGRGGPLHF. Here the CDR3 DNA reads TGTGCCAGCAGCCCTGGACGGGGAGGCCCCCTCCACTTT. The chain couples TRBV7-2 to TRBJ1-6; D ambiguous. Germline lookup yields CDR1 SGHTA and CDR2 FQGNSA. CDR3 length: 13 residues. Trimming cost V 5 bases and J 13 bases, with 15 bases left between them.

V usage is TRBV28 and J usage is TRBJ2-1, with no clear D. V was clipped by 7 bases and J by 0 bases, with 7 bases between them. This CDR3 comprises 13 residues. Germline-derived CDR1 and CDR2 are MDHEN and SYDVKM. CDR3 in DNA: TGTGCCAGCACCCCTTCCTCCTACAATGAGCAGTTCTTC. Translated, it gives CASTPSSYNEQFF.

For the CDR3, the DNA is TGCGCCAGCAGCCCGGCGTCGGGGGGCACTGAAGCTTTCTTT. Encoded protein: CASSPASGGTEAFF. This chain uses TRBV4-1 with TRBJ1-1; D might be TRBD1 (5 bases). Trimming stripped 4 bases from V and 4 bases from J, with 13 bases between. The CDR3 totals 14 residues. Germline CDR1 MGHRA, CDR2 YSYEKL.

The chain is built from TRBV4-2 and TRBJ1-3; D is ambiguous. Germline-derived CDR1 and CDR2 are LGHNA and YNFKEQ. This CDR3 has 15 amino acids. V lost 0 bases to trimming and J lost 0 bases, with 6 bases between them. DNA of the CDR3: TGTGCCAGCAGCCAAGATCAACTCTCTGGAAACACCATATATTTT. It specifies CASSQDQLSGNTIYF.

The chain has TRBV19 and TRBJ1-2; D is possibly TRBD1 (6 bases). Trimming pared 4 bases from V and 4 bases from J, leaving 16 bases between. The CDR3 extends over 15 amino acids. Germline V gene sequence: CDR1 LNHDA, CDR2 SQIVND (reference sequence). The CDR3 here is CASSTQGGVSYGYTF. The DNA of the CDR3 is TGTGCCAGTAGTACACAGGGAGGGGTGAGCTATGGCTACACCTTC.

This clone was seen only a few times. The chain combines TRBV5-6 with TRBJ1-6, with 8 nucleotides matching TRBD1. V gave up 1 base and J gave up 7 bases; unmatched junction bases: 7. The CDR3 runs 16 residues. Germline V gene lookup returns CDR1 SGHDT and CDR2 YYEEEE. The CDR3 DNA is TGTGCCAGCAGCTTGTTCCGGGACAGGAACAATTCACCCCTCCACTTT. Its translation: CASSLFRDRNNSPLHF.

This clone has a handful of counts. The chain employs TRBV6-5 and TRBJ2-7; TRBD1 matches 10 bases. Germline lookup yields CDR1 MNHEY and CDR2 SVGAGI. The CDR3 spans 14 residues. The V segment lost 5 bases and the J segment 6 bases; nucleotides outside the gene matches: 7. CDR3 residues: CASSTTGGSREQYF. DNA of the CDR3: TGTGCCAGCAGTACGACAGGGGGCTCTCGCGAGCAGTACTTC.